The 27 T cell receptor beta chains reported below all come from one sample, sequenced in a study of T cell repertoires in cytomegalovirus infection. TCRdb passed the reads through MiXCR, listing each CDR3 protein once. The sample lists about 160,000 distinct CDR3 sequences, about 20% occurring once. The antigens of these receptors remain unknown. Sequenced here: CD8+ T cells from cultured PBMCs, sampled from culture after CMV antigen stimulation. The receptor source for this set is a human donor in good health (CMV status not recorded). Some clones in this sample may be carry-over from other donors' samples.

CDR3 coding DNA: TGTGCCAGCAGCCAAGATCCCTCTGTGGAATGGATGAACACTGAAGCTTTCTTT. Translated, it gives CASSQDPSVEWMNTEAFF. The chain employs TRBV3-1 and TRBJ1-1; D is ambiguous. Germline CDR1 reads LGHDT; CDR2 reads YNNKEL (reference sequence). With 0 bases removed from V and 0 bases from J, the gap between germline ends came to 17 bases. The CDR3 consists of 18 residues.

CDR3 in amino acids: CSAQPGLAGGGTETQYF. As DNA, the CDR3 is TGCAGTGCCCAGCCGGGACTAGCGGGGGGGGGGACGGAGACCCAGTACTTC. The J gene is TRBJ2-5, the V gene TRBV20-1; 16 nucleotides line up with TRBD2. Germline V gene lookup returns CDR1 DFQATT and CDR2 SNEGSKA (reference sequence). The CDR3 totals 17 residues. Trimming took 6 bases from V and 5 from J; bases not matched to a gene: 12.

The chain combines TRBV7-2 with TRBJ1-4; 10 nucleotides match TRBD1. The CDR3 spans 15 residues. The ends lost 1 base at V and 8 bases at J; junction bases unmatched: 4. The germline gives CDR1 SGHTA, CDR2 FQGNSA. The CDR3, as DNA: TGTGCCAGCAGCTTAGAAGGGACAGGGGACGAAAAACTGTTTTTT. Protein: CASSLEGTGDEKLFF.

The V and J genes are TRBV7-9 and TRBJ2-7; 7 bases are a match to TRBD1. The CDR3 covers 14 residues. Germline V lookup: CDR1 SEHNR, CDR2 FQNEAQ (reference sequence). The J segment lost 5 bases and the V segment lost 4 bases, leaving 8 bases of the junction unmatched. This chain's CDR3 is CASSSATGRHEQYF. In DNA, the CDR3 is TGTGCCAGCAGCTCCGCGACAGGGCGGCACGAGCAGTACTTC. The full variable domain, its missing parts supplied by reference TRBV7-9 and TRBJ2-7, is DTGVSQNPRHKITKRGQNVTFRCDPISEHNRLYWYRQTLGQGPEFLTYFQNEAQLEKSRLLSDRFSAERPKGSFSTLEIQRTEQGDSAMYLCASSSATGRHEQYFGPGTRLTVT.

This clonotype appeared a few times. V and J are TRBV28 and TRBJ2-5; tentatively, D is TRBD1 (6 bases). Germline V gene lookup returns CDR1 MDHEN and CDR2 SYDVKM. Trimming removed 1 base from V and 3 bases from J, with 15 bases in between. CDR3 length: 16 residues. The CDR3 DNA is TGTGCCAGCAGTTTATACCCCACGAACAGGGAAGAGACCCAGTACTTC. As protein: CASSLYPTNREETQYF.

This clonotype was counted between two and nine times. The chain links TRBV7-9 to TRBJ2-1; either TRBD1 or TRBD2 may fit D (6 bases each). The germline gives CDR1 SEHNR, CDR2 FQNEAQ (reference sequence). Trimming took off 5 bases at V and 8 bases at J, with 16 bases between the two ends. This CDR3 contains 14 residues. This CDR3 reads CASSPQGTGDEQFF. The CDR3, as DNA: TGTGCCAGCAGCCCACAGGGAACGGGGGATGAGCAGTTCTTC. The full variable domain, rest sourced from reference TRBV7-9 and TRBJ2-1, is DTGVSQNPRHKITKRGQNVTFRCDPISEHNRLYWYRQTLGQGPEFLTYFQNEAQLEKSRLLSDRFSAERPKGSFSTLEIQRTEQGDSAMYLCASSPQGTGDEQFFGPGTRLTVL.

A remark on this clonotype: Sequence at one end of the junction differs from germline and may be a read error. V and J are TRBV7-6 and TRBJ2-3; 14 nucleotides agree with TRBD2. Germline CDR1 SGHVS, CDR2 FNYEAQ. The CDR3 runs 15 residues. Here the CDR3 DNA reads TGTGCCAGCAGTCAGCAAGCCGGGACTAGCGGGGGATTGGATTTT. It yields the protein CASSQQAGTSGGLDF.

The rearrangement uses TRBV4-1 and TRBJ1-6, with D perhaps TRBD1 (5 bases). The CDR3 is 15 residues long. CDR1 and CDR2 (germline): MGHRA, YSYEKL. Trimming left V 4 bases short and J 8 bases short, with 15 bases between. CDR3 coding DNA: TGCGCCAGCAGCCTCACGGGTCGGGGGGATTCACCCCTCCACTTT. It encodes CASSLTGRGDSPLHF.

V gene TRBV7-9 combines with J gene TRBJ1-1; D gene uncertain. CDR1 and CDR2 (germline): SEHNR, FQNEAQ (reference sequence). This CDR3 region has 14 residues. Trimming took 4 bases from V and 2 from J, leaving 11 bases between them. Here the CDR3 DNA reads TGTGCCAGCAGCTCTGACGTAGGCAACACTGAAGCTTTCTTT. Translated: CASSSDVGNTEAFF.

This clonotype has a handful of counts. This rearrangement joins TRBV7-3 to TRBJ1-1; D possibly corresponds to TRBD1 (5 bases). The CDR3 consists of 14 residues. The V end lost 3 bases, the J end lost 6 bases, and 14 bases lay between the germline ends. Germline-derived CDR1 and CDR2 are SGHTA and FQGTGA. CDR3 nucleotides: TGTGCCAGCAGCTTTTTATCGACAGAGCCTGAAGCTTTCTTT. This sequence encodes CASSFLSTEPEAFF.

This clonotype was counted a few times. This chain links TRBV7-6 with TRBJ2-1, with D possibly TRBD2 on 5 matching bases. This CDR3 spans 17 amino acids. The germline V and J ends were trimmed by 1 base and 6 bases, with 19 bases remaining between them. Germline V gene sequence: CDR1 SGHVS, CDR2 FNYEAQ. CDR3 sequence: CASSLGPTHPGINEQFF. The CDR3 bases are TGTGCCAGCAGCTTAGGACCAACTCACCCCGGGATCAATGAGCAGTTCTTC.

This clonotype has a handful of counts. The chain uses TRBV7-2 and TRBJ1-1, with D perhaps TRBD1 (6 bases). The CDR3 consists of 15 residues. Germline CDR1 is SGHTA and CDR2 is FQGNSA. V was pared by 3 bases and J by 1 base, with 12 bases between. CDR3 protein: CASSFRGGGNTEAFF. The CDR3 nucleotides are TGTGCCAGCAGCTTTAGGGGGGGAGGGAACACTGAAGCTTTCTTT. The full variable domain, with the rest looked up from reference TRBV7-2 and TRBJ1-1, is GAGVSQSPSNKVTEKGKDVELRCDPISGHTALYWYRQSLGQGLEFLIYFQGNSAPDKSGLPSDRFSAERTGGSVSTLTIQRTQQEDSAVYLCASSFRGGGNTEAFFGQGTRLTVV.

This clonotype qualifies as medium-sized. The chain combines TRBV7-6 with TRBJ1-2; D is uncertain. Germline V gives CDR1 SGHVS, CDR2 FNYEAQ. The ends were cut back, 1 base at V and 6 bases at J, with 9 bases in the middle. The CDR3 contains 13 residues. CDR3 DNA: TGTGCCAGCAGCTTAGGGCAGCTTCATGGCTACACCTTC. It is translated as CASSLGQLHGYTF.

V gene TRBV7-9 combines with J gene TRBJ1-1; 10 bases map to TRBD1. Per the germline V gene, CDR1 is SEHNR and CDR2 is FQNEAQ (reference sequence). This CDR3 spans 15 amino acids. Trimming took 3 bases from V and 4 from J; bases not matched to a gene: 5. This chain's CDR3 is CASSLGQGTRTEAFF. The CDR3 bases are TGTGCCAGCAGCTTGGGACAGGGGACGCGCACTGAAGCTTTCTTT.

The chain's CDR3 is CASSFLRDQDHEQYF. The CDR3 DNA follows: TGTGCCAGCAGTTTTCTGAGGGACCAAGACCACGAGCAGTACTTC. The J gene is TRBJ2-7, the V gene TRBV28, with D tentatively TRBD1 or TRBD2 (5 bases each). Per germline, CDR1 MDHEN and CDR2 SYDVKM. Deletions cut 3 bases from V and 5 bases from J, with 17 bases between. The CDR3 has 15 amino acids.

This clonotype is judged medium-sized. The CDR3 DNA follows: TGTGCCAGCAGCCCTGGGACAGGGGTCGTAAGCACTGAAGCTTTCTTT. This sequence encodes CASSPGTGVVSTEAFF. The chain uses TRBV7-9 and TRBJ1-1; 10 bases agree with TRBD1. Germline V gene sequence: CDR1 SEHNR, CDR2 FQNEAQ (reference sequence). This CDR3 comprises 16 residues. The V gene end was trimmed by 5 bases and the J gene end by 4 bases; junction bases not matched to a gene: 10.

J is TRBJ1-1 and V is TRBV28, with D possibly TRBD1 on 5 matching bases. V lost 4 bases and J lost 7, with 7 bases in between. CDR1 MDHEN and CDR2 SYDVKM come from the germline V gene. The CDR3 runs to 11 residues. CDR3 sequence: CASSWGDEAFF. Here the CDR3 DNA reads TGTGCCAGCAGTTGGGGGGATGAAGCTTTCTTT.

V and J are TRBV4-1 and TRBJ2-4; the match to TRBD1 covers 7 bases. The J segment lost 0 bases and the V segment lost 6 bases, leaving 14 bases of the junction unmatched. The germline V gene encodes CDR1 MGHRA and CDR2 YSYEKL. CDR3 length equals 18 residues. The CDR3 DNA reads TGCGCCAGCAGTAAAGGTGAAACTGGGACAGTAGCCAAAAACATTCAGTACTTC. This encodes CASSKGETGTVAKNIQYF.

This clonotype was observed a handful of times. The chain combines TRBV11-1 with TRBJ1-4; D remains unclear. From germline, CDR1 is SGHAT and CDR2 FQDESV (reference sequence). The CDR3 is 14 residues long. Trimming pared 5 bases from V and 8 bases from J, leaving 15 bases between. The CDR3 spells CASSRKRGEEKLFF. CDR3 DNA sequence: TGTGCCAGCAGCCGTAAACGGGGAGAGGAAAAACTGTTTTTT.

This clonotype was counted only a few times. DNA for the CDR3: TGTGCCAGCAGCAAGACAGGGGCCGGCACAGATACGCAGTATTTT. Amino acid sequence: CASSKTGAGTDTQYF. The chain couples TRBV12-3 or TRBV12-4 to TRBJ2-3, with 8 nucleotides matching TRBD1. V shed 6 bases and J 1 base; nucleotides not matched to a gene: 6. This CDR3 is 15 amino acids long.

The CDR3 DNA sequence: TGTGCCAGCAGTTACAATCCCGAGGTCGACAGGAGCACCTGTGAAGCTTTCTTT. This encodes CASSYNPEVDRSTCEAFF. V and J are TRBV6-2 or TRBV6-3 and TRBJ1-1, with TRBD1 as a possible D gene (6 bases). V gave up 2 bases and J gave up 7 bases, with 26 bases separating them. The CDR3 is made up of 18 amino acids. CDR1 and CDR2 (germline): MNHEY, SVGEGT.

DNA for the CDR3: TGTGCCAGCAGCTCGTCAGGGCGAAAGTATAATTCACCCCTCCACTTT. It yields the protein CASSSSGRKYNSPLHF. The chain is built from TRBV7-2 and TRBJ1-6; D possibly corresponds to TRBD1 (5 bases). The CDR3 is 16 residues long. Looked up from germline, CDR1 is SGHTA and CDR2 is FQGNSA. Trimming pared 4 bases from V and 4 bases from J, leaving 14 bases between.

The J gene is TRBJ1-1, the V gene TRBV6-6, with TRBD1 as a possible D gene (6 bases). Germline V gives CDR1 MNHNY, CDR2 SVGAGI (reference sequence). This CDR3 comprises 14 residues. V lost 0 bases to trimming and J lost 7 bases, with 12 bases between them. The CDR3 DNA reads TGTGCCAGCAGTTACTCGCAGGGGTGGAATGAAGCTTTCTTT. The encoded protein is CASSYSQGWNEAFF.

This rearrangement joins TRBV7-9 to TRBJ2-4; 9 bases agree with TRBD2. CDR1 SEHNR and CDR2 FQNEAQ come from the germline V gene (reference sequence). J lost 8 bases, V lost 4 bases, and 9 bases had no gene match. The CDR3 is made up of 15 amino acids. The CDR3 spells CASSSISGGGDIQYF. For the CDR3, the DNA is TGTGCCAGCAGCTCGATTAGCGGGGGAGGGGACATTCAGTACTTC.

In this sample, this clonotype turned up a few times. The rearrangement links TRBV19 to TRBJ2-1; a weak D match, TRBD1 (6 bases). The ends were cut back, 2 bases at V and 0 bases at J, with 11 bases in the middle. Looked up from germline, CDR1 is LNHDA and CDR2 is SQIVND (reference sequence). The CDR3 contains 16 residues. CDR3 amino acids: CASSIMTGSSYNEQFF. CDR3 nucleotides: TGTGCCAGTAGTATAATGACAGGCAGCTCCTACAATGAGCAGTTCTTC. Based on the CDR3 plus reference TRBV19 and TRBJ2-1, the full variable domain is DGGITQSPKYLFRKEGQNVTLSCEQNLNHDAMYWYRQDPGQGLRLIYYSQIVNDFQKGDIAEGYSVSREKKESFPLTVTSAQKNPTAFYLCASSIMTGSSYNEQFFGPGTRLTVL.

This clonotype occurred a few times. The V gene is TRBV29-1, the J gene TRBJ2-3; D not resolved. The V and J ends lost 3 bases and 4 bases respectively, with 8 bases between them. The CDR3 is made up of 12 amino acids. The germline gives CDR1 SQVTM, CDR2 ANQGSEA. Here the CDR3 DNA reads TGCAGCGTTGAGGGTTGGCCAGATACGCAGTATTTT. This gives the protein CSVEGWPDTQYF.

This chain connects TRBV7-6 to TRBJ1-1, with 9 bases matching TRBD1. From germline, CDR1 is SGHVS and CDR2 FNYEAQ. This CDR3 comprises 14 residues. V lost 6 bases and J lost 5; bases outside the gene matches: 7. The CDR3 sequence is CASRPGQGLTEAFF. The DNA for the CDR3 is TGTGCCAGCAGACCCGGACAGGGGCTAACTGAAGCTTTCTTT. Combining the CDR3 with reference TRBV7-6 and TRBJ1-1 gives the whole variable domain GAGVSQSPRYKVTKRGQDVALRCDPISGHVSLYWYRQALGQGPEFLTYFNYEAQQDKSGLPNDRFSAERPEGSISTLTIQRTEQRDSAMYRCASRPGQGLTEAFFGQGTRLTVV.